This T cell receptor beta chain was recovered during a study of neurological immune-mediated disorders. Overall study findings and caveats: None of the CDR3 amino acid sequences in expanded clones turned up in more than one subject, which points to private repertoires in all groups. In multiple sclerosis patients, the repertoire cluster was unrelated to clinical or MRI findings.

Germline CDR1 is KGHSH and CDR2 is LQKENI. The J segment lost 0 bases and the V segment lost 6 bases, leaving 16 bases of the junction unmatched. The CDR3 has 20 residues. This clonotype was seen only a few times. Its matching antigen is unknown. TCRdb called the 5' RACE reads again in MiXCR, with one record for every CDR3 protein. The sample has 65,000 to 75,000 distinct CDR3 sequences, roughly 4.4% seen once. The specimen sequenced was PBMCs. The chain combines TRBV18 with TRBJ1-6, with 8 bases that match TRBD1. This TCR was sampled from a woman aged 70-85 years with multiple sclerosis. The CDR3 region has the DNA TGTGCCAGCTCGACGGGACAGGCGGGGGCCTGGAGCTCCTATAATTCACCCCTCCACTTT. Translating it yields CASSTGQAGAWSSYNSPLHF.